This T cell receptor (beta chain) derives from a study of blood T cell repertoires in COVID-19. Overall study: Samples representing acute and convalescent COVID-19 were sourced from the United States, Italy and Spain. Nucleic acid was either cDNA or gDNA, and it came from T cells, B-cell-depleted T cells, or PBMCs.

Original processing notes: Amplification of reference gene primers provided the estimated nucleated cell counts. Using immunoSEQ multiplex PCR, the repertoire was profiled, and TCRdb retains in-frame clones only, with some absent. V and J calls and clone size follow that table, whereas D and trimming were derived from the DNA. In the table there are 110,000 to 150,000 clones, over 60% of which are singletons. CDR1 MNHNS and CDR2 SASEGT come from the germline V gene. The CDR3 extends over 13 amino acids. The V segment lost 3 bases and the J segment 5 bases; nucleotides outside the gene matches: 0. The rearrangement links TRBV6-1 to TRBJ2-1, with 8 bases fitting TRBD1. Sequenced material: peripheral blood. The sequence came from an elderly man with acute or convalescent COVID-19. The chain's CDR3 is CASSEDRDNEQFF. CDR3 DNA sequence: TGTGCCAGCAGTGAGGACAGGGACAATGAGCAGTTCTTC.